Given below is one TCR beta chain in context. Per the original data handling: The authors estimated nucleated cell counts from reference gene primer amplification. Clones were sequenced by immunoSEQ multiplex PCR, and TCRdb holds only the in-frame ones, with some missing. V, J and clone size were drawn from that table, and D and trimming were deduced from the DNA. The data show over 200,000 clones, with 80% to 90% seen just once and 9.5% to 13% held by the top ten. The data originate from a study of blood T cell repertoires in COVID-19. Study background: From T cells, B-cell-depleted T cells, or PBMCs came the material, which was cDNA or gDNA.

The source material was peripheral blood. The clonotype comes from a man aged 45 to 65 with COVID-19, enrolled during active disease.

DNA of the CDR3: TGTGCCAGCAGTGAAGTGGGGGCGGACACTGAAGCTTTCTTT. It is translated as CASSEVGADTEAFF. V is TRBV2 and J is TRBJ1-1; maybe TRBD1 (6 bases). V was cut by 1 base and J by 3 bases, with 9 bases left in between. The V gene's germline CDR1 is SNHLY and CDR2 FYNNEI. The CDR3 covers 14 residues.